The present T cell receptor (beta chain) was sequenced within a study of T cell changes during pregnancy in multiple sclerosis. Profiling relied on immunoSEQ multiplex PCR, and the TCRdb table lists in-frame clones only, not all of them. The sample has approximately 130,000 clones; about 95% are singletons. CDR1 and CDR2 from the germline V gene are SGHAT and FQNNGV. Trimming stripped 1 base from V and 8 bases from J, with 17 bases between. CDR3 length equals 15 residues. This rearrangement joins TRBV11-2 to TRBJ1-2; D is undetermined. The sample was peripheral blood, taken after pregnancy. The TCR comes from a female donor with multiple sclerosis, enrolled in a pregnancy study. CDR3 sequence: CASSLGERLLLGYTF. In DNA form, the CDR3 reads TGTGCCAGCAGCTTAGGAGAACGGTTATTACTAGGCTACACCTTC.